The rows below give T cell receptor beta chains drawn from one sample of a study of follicular helper T cells after annual influenza vaccination. Assay: immunoSEQ multiplex PCR; the TCRdb copy retains only in-frame clones and omits some. The sample contains approximately 4,900 clones, around nine tenths of which appear only once. The sequences come from CXCR5+ CD38- circulating T follicular helper cells from blood, collected 7 days after influenza vaccination. Source of these receptors: an adult who received the influenza vaccine. Both conserved end residues are part of each CDR3. D genes are given only for firm matches. Rows give clone size only sometimes, using once, few, many, or a class for an expanded clone.

j_call d_call v_call clone_size cdr3_aa cdr3_nt
TRBJ2-5 . TRBV11-2 . CASSLTKETQYF TGTGCCAGCAGCTTGACAAAAGAGACCCAGTACTTC
TRBJ2-5 . TRBV18 . CASSPRQAGLEATQYF TGTGCCAGCTCACCCCGTCAAGCCGGACTGGAAGCGACCCAGTACTTC
TRBJ1-1 TRBD1 TRBV10-3 few CAISDWRGTGGTNTEAFF TGTGCCATCAGTGATTGGAGGGGGACAGGGGGGACGAACACTGAAGCTTTCTTT
TRBJ2-1 TRBD2 TRBV7-2 . CASSSGGGNEQFF TGTGCCAGCAGCTCTGGGGGGGGAAATGAGCAGTTCTTC
TRBJ2-7 . TRBV7-9 . CASSPRTGAYEQYF TGTGCCAGCAGCCCACGGACGGGGGCCTACGAGCAGTACTTC
TRBJ2-7 . TRBV10-3 . CAINGRGGGRDEQYF TGTGCCATCAACGGTAGGGGCGGTGGGCGAGACGAGCAGTACTTC
TRBJ2-1 . TRBV28 few CASSEVSGSYNEQFF TGTGCCAGCAGCGAAGTTAGCGGCTCCTACAATGAGCAGTTCTTC
TRBJ2-3 . TRBV18 . CASSLSSGGRTDTQYF TGTGCCAGCTCACTATCATCCGGGGGGCGCACAGATACGCAGTATTTT
TRBJ1-1 TRBD1 TRBV5-4 . CASSRGQVNTEAFF TGTGCCAGCAGCCGTGGACAGGTGAACACTGAAGCTTTCTTT
TRBJ1-2 . TRBV28 . CASSLSRSYGYTF TGTGCCAGCAGTTTATCACGGAGCTATGGCTACACCTTC
TRBJ2-7 . TRBV19 . CASSDPGEKATEQYF TGTGCCAGTAGCGACCCAGGGGAGAAGGCTACCGAGCAGTACTTC